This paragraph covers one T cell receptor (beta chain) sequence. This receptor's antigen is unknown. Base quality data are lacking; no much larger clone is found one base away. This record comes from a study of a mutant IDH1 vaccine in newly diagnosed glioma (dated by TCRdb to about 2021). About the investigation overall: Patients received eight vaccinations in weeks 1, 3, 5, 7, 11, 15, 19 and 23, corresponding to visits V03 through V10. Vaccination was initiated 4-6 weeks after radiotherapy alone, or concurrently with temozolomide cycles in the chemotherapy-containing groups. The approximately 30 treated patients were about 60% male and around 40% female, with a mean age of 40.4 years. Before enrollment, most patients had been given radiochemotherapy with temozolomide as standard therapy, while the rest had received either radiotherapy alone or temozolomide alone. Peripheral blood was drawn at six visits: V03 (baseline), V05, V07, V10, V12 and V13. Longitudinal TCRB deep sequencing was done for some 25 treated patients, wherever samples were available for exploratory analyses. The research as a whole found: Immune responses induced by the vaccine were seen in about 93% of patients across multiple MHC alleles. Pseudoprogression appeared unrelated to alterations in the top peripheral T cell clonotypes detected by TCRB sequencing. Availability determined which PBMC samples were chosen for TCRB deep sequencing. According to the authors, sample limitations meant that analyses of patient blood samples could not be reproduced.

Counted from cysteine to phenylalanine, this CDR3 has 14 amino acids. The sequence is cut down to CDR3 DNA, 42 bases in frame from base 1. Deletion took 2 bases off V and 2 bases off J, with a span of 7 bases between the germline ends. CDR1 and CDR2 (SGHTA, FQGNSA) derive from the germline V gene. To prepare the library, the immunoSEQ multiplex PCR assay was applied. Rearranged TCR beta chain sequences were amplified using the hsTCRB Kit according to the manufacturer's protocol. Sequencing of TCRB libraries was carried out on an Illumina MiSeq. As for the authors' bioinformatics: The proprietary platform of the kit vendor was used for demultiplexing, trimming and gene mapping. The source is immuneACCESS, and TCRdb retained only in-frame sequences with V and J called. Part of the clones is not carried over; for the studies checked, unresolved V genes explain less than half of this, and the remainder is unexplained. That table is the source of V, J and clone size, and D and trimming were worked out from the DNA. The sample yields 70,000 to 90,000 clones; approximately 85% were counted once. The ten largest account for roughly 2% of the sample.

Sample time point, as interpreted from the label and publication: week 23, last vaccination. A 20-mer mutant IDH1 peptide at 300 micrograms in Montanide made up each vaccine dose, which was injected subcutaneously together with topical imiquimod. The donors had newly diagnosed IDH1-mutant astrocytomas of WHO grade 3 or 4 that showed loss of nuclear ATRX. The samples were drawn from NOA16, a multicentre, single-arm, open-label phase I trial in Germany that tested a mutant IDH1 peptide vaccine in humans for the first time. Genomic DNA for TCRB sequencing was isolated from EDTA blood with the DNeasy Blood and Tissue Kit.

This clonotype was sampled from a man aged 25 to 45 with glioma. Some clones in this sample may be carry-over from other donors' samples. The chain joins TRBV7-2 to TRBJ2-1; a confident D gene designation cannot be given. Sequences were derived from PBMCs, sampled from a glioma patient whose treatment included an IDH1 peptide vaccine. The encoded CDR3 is CASSLFGAYNEQFF. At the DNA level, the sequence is TGTGCCAGCAGCTTATTTGGGGCCTACAATGAGCAGTTCTTC.